Below, 10 T cell receptor beta chains from the same sample are listed, as sequenced in a study of T-cell reconstitution after alpha-beta-depleted transplantation in children (dated by TCRdb to the mid-2010s). Library preparation employed PCR. Instrument on record: Illumina HiSeq 2500. TCR libraries were prepared with molecular barcoding, using unique molecular identifiers to normalize TCRbeta repertoire quantification. TCRdb reran the public reads through fastp at Q25 and MiXCR, keeping productive beta chains. CDR3 protein duplicates are merged, each entry listing the most common genes and DNA. This sample comprises approximately 350,000 distinct CDR3 sequences, about a tenth of them detected only once. The ten largest clones add up to under 3% of the sample. The sample consisted of PBMCs from the stem cell graft donor, taken from the stem cell graft. The origin of the receptors is a human donor who donated a stem cell graft to a child with acute lymphoblastic leukemia.

This clonotype occurred a few times. The chain recombines TRBV2 with TRBJ2-1; the D call may be TRBD1 or TRBD2 (5 bases each). This CDR3 spans 15 amino acids. Germline lookup yields CDR1 SNHLY and CDR2 FYNNEI. V shed 7 bases and J shed 6 bases, with 19 bases lying between them. CDR3 residues: CASNKYGVGANEQFF. The CDR3 nucleotides read TGTGCCAGCAATAAGTACGGGGTTGGGGCCAATGAGCAGTTCTTC.

This clonotype appeared a single time. The J gene is TRBJ1-1, the V gene TRBV20-1; weak D call: TRBD1 (6 bases). CDR1 and CDR2 (germline): DFQATT, SNEGSKA (reference sequence). The CDR3 loop spans 14 amino acids. The V end lost 3 bases, the J end lost 3 bases, and 14 bases lay between the germline ends. CDR3 amino acids: CSARLQGHDTEAFF. The DNA for the CDR3 is TGCAGTGCTAGGTTACAGGGACATGACACTGAAGCTTTCTTT.

On this clonotype: The junction departs from germline at one end; a sequencing error may be responsible. The chain uses TRBV10-3 and TRBJ2-5, with 9 nucleotides matching TRBD1. The CDR3 loop spans 14 amino acids. The germline CDR1 and CDR2 sequences are ENHRY and SYGVKD. The CDR3 coding sequence is TGTGCCATCAGCCTGGGGACAGGGCAAGAGGCCCAGTACTTC. This translates into CAISLGTGQEAQYF.

This sequence joins TRBV28 and TRBJ2-7; 11 bases are a match to TRBD2. The trim removed 8 bases at V and 2 bases at J, leaving 2 bases unmatched. Germline loops: CDR1 MDHEN, CDR2 SYDVKM. The CDR3 consists of 13 residues. CDR3 in DNA: TGTGCCAGCCTACTAGCGGGAGCCTACGAGCAGTACTTC. This codes for CASLLAGAYEQYF. The variable domain in full, completed from reference TRBV28 and TRBJ2-7, reads DVKVTQSSRYLVKRTGEKVFLECVQDMDHENMFWYRQDPGLGLRLIYFSYDVKMKEKGDIPEGYSVSREKKERFSLILESASTNQTSMYLCASLLAGAYEQYFGPGTRLTVT.

This clonotype was counted many times. This sequence joins TRBV12-3 or TRBV12-4 and TRBJ2-7, with a tentative D call TRBD2 (5 bases). The V end lost 5 bases, the J end lost 2 bases, and 7 bases lay between the germline ends. The CDR3 consists of 12 residues. Here the CDR3 DNA reads TGTGCCAGCAGTCCCGGGACCTACGAGCAGTACTTC. Protein product: CASSPGTYEQYF.

This clonotype was seen a few times. The V call is TRBV27, the J call TRBJ1-5; D gene unclear. Trimming shortened V by 5 bases and J by 0 bases, and 11 bases separated the two germline ends. This CDR3 is 15 amino acids long. The germline V gene has CDR1 MNHEY and CDR2 SMNVEV (reference sequence). For the CDR3, the DNA is TGTGCCAGCAGTCTCCCCAGTCATAGCAATCAGCCCCAGCATTTT. This encodes CASSLPSHSNQPQHF.

The chain is built from TRBV12-3 or TRBV12-4 and TRBJ2-2; 11 nucleotides line up with TRBD2. Germline trimming cut 3 bases from V and 1 base from J; bases unmatched to any gene: 7. CDR3 length equals 18 residues. The CDR3, as DNA: TGTGCCAGCAGTTTCTTCCTAGCGGGAGGACTGAACACCGGGGAGCTGTTTTTT. Encoded protein: CASSFFLAGGLNTGELFF.

V usage is TRBV5-1 and J usage is TRBJ1-5; 7 positions match TRBD1. Germline values: CDR1 SGHRS, CDR2 YFSETQ. The CDR3 has 15 residues. V gave up 4 bases and J gave up 4 bases; unmatched junction bases: 8. The CDR3 sequence: CASSPQGVRNQPQHF. CDR3 coding DNA: TGCGCCAGCAGCCCCCAGGGGGTAAGGAATCAGCCCCAGCATTTT.

The chain combines TRBV11-1 with TRBJ2-6; possibly TRBD1 for D (6 bases). The CDR3 has 19 amino acids. The V gene's germline CDR1 is SGHAT and CDR2 FQDESV (reference sequence). V was pared by 3 bases and J by 1 base, with 19 bases between. This CDR3 reads CASSFAGGDRTSGANVLTF. The CDR3 region has the DNA TGTGCCAGCAGCTTTGCTGGGGGCGACCGAACGTCTGGGGCCAACGTCCTGACTTTC.

This clonotype was recorded many times. The V and J genes are TRBV27 and TRBJ1-1, with D possibly TRBD1 on 6 matching bases. CDR1 and CDR2 from the germline V gene are MNHEY and SMNVEV (reference sequence). V was cut by 3 bases and J by 11 bases, with 13 bases left in between. This CDR3 spans 12 amino acids. The CDR3 is CASSLGQGVAFF. The CDR3 DNA reads as TGTGCCAGCAGTTTGGGACAAGGAGTGGCTTTCTTT.